This T cell receptor (beta chain) comes out of a study of Tregs in tolerant kidney transplant recipients. This CDR3 spans 15 amino acids. V dropped 6 bases and J dropped 5; count of bases not matched to a gene: 6. Germline CDR1 and CDR2: MNHNY and SVGAGI (reference sequence). Generated by immunoSEQ multiplex PCR, the TCRdb table keeps only in-frame clones and is missing some. This table has roughly 250,000 clones, about 80% appearing once. Thawed PBMCs were FACS-sorted into unstimulated CD4+CD25+CD127- regulatory T cells, CD4+CD25- non-regulatory cells, CD4 and CD8 cells. The chain has TRBV6-6 and TRBJ1-4; 10 bases fit TRBD1. The sample was CD4+ T cells from blood. The sequence derives from a human donor in good health. As DNA, the CDR3 is TGTGCCAGCAGCCGACCGGGACAGGGGAATGAAAAACTGTTTTTT. Translated, it gives CASSRPGQGNEKLFF.